The clone carrying this T cell receptor (beta chain) has ten or more counts. The antigen remains undetermined. The lymph nodes were axillary draining lymph nodes from breast cancer patients. The sample belongs to a study of breast tumors, draining lymph nodes, adjacent tissues. Whole-study findings and limits: Tumors had less TCR diversity than lymph nodes, more than nontumor tissue. Luminal-like breast cancer showed significantly higher tumor–nontumor repertoire similarity than basal-like. That most tumor T cells come from lymph nodes remained unproven. Findings are consistent with lymph node origin and intratumoral expansion of most tumor T cells.

TCRdb analysed the multiplex PCR reads with MiXCR anew, one entry per CDR3 protein. The sample consists of about 89,000 distinct CDR3 sequences, over 25% of them appearing once. V was trimmed by 3 bases and J by 3 bases, leaving 8 bases between them. Germline V gene lookup returns CDR1 KGHSH and CDR2 LQKENI. The CDR3 is made up of 14 amino acids. The sequence derives from a female donor with breast cancer. Some clones in this sample may be carry-over from other donors' samples. Material: axillary lymph node tissue. The chain joins TRBV18 to TRBJ2-2; maybe TRBD2 (6 bases). CDR3 DNA: TGTGCCAGCTCACCGGAGCGGGACACCGGGGAGCTGTTTTTT. Translated: CASSPERDTGELFF.